This T cell receptor (beta chain) was obtained from a study of blood T cell repertoires in COVID-19. Overall study: Some COVID-19 samples were acute and others convalescent; all came from the United States, Italy and Spain. PBMCs, B-cell-depleted T cells, or T cells provided the cDNA or gDNA that made up the material.

Authors' data handling: For nucleated cells, counts were estimated from reference gene primer amplification. Generated by immunoSEQ multiplex PCR, the TCRdb table keeps only in-frame clones and is missing some. V and J calls and clone size follow that table, whereas D and trimming were derived from the DNA. The sample lists around 72,000 clones; approximately 83% were seen once. The CDR3 contains 15 residues. The V and J ends lost 2 bases and 3 bases respectively, with 14 bases between them. Germline loops: CDR1 MNHEY, CDR2 SVGAGI. This receptor was obtained from a woman aged 55-69 years with acute or convalescent COVID-19. The V call is TRBV6-5, the J call TRBJ2-7; D gene uncertain. Sequenced input: peripheral blood. The CDR3 loop reads CASSYLAGANYEQYF. The CDR3 bases are TGTGCCAGCAGTTACCTCGCAGGTGCCAACTACGAGCAGTACTTC.